The source of this T cell receptor (beta chain) is a study of blood T cell repertoires in COVID-19. Whole-study context: The United States, Italy and Spain provided the acute and convalescent COVID-19 samples. The analysed material was cDNA or gDNA that came from T cells, B-cell-depleted T cells, or PBMCs.

With 1 base clipped from V and 7 bases from J, the junction kept 21 bases outside the gene matches. Germline lookup yields CDR1 SGDLS and CDR2 YYNGEE. The length of the CDR3 is 19 residues. As handled by the study authors: Amplified reference gene primers provided the basis for estimating nucleated cell counts. Some clones are missing from TCRdb's copy, which holds only in-frame ones; the method was immunoSEQ multiplex PCR. That table supplies the V and J calls and clone size; D and trimming were determined from the DNA. The profile shows 100,000 to 150,000 clones, around four fifths of them singletons.

This sequence joins TRBV9 and TRBJ1-2; 8 nucleotides agree with TRBD1. This clonotype was obtained from a man aged 80 or over with active or convalescent COVID-19. Input material: peripheral blood. CDR3 DNA sequence: TGTGCCAGCAGCGTAAGCCTAAGGGCAGGGGGCGACGGGGTACCTGGCTACACCTTC. It yields the protein CASSVSLRAGGDGVPGYTF.